A selection of T cell receptor beta chains follows, all from one sample in a study of blood T cell repertoires in COVID-19. Profiled with immunoSEQ multiplex PCR; TCRdb holds only in-frame clones, not every one. The sample lists 450,000 or so clones; roughly 87% were seen once. Sequencing was done on a sample of PBMCs or T cells enriched from blood (not recorded which). These TCRs come from a man younger than 35 who had recovered from COVID-19. Both conserved end residues are part of each CDR3. The D gene is left open where the match is weak. Size is omitted from some rows. Given values are once, few, many or a class for expanded clones.

TRBV10-3,TRBJ2-3,NA,NA,CAITPSPSTDTQYF,TGTGCCATCACCCCTAGTCCCAGCACAGATACGCAGTATTTT
TRBV2,TRBJ1-2,NA,NA,CASSTGPYGYTF,TGTGCCAGCAGTACAGGGCCCTATGGCTACACCTTC
TRBV2,TRBJ1-1,NA,TRBD1,CASQTGSTEAFF,TGTGCCAGTCAGACAGGGTCCACTGAAGCTTTCTTT
TRBV25-1,TRBJ2-1,NA,NA,CASSEQGLRLDEQFF,TGTGCCAGCAGTGAACAGGGACTCCGTTTAGATGAGCAGTTCTTC
TRBV30,TRBJ2-1,NA,TRBD2,CALGREFNEQFF,TGTGCCCTGGGGCGGGAGTTCAATGAGCAGTTCTTC
TRBV30,TRBJ2-7,NA,NA,CAWSSPGEQYF,TGTGCCTGGAGTTCCCCCGGCGAGCAGTACTTC
TRBV11-3,TRBJ2-7,NA,TRBD2,CASSLGVAGSYEQYF,TGTGCCAGCAGCTTAGGTGTAGCGGGCTCCTACGAGCAGTACTTC
TRBV28,TRBJ2-3,NA,TRBD1,CASSAHRGRGSTDTQYF,TGTGCCAGCAGTGCTCACAGGGGGCGGGGGAGCACAGATACGCAGTATTTT
TRBV4-1,TRBJ2-2,NA,TRBD1,CASSQDYGTGATGELFF,TGCGCCAGCAGCCAAGATTATGGGACAGGGGCCACCGGGGAGCTGTTTTTT
TRBV2,TRBJ1-2,NA,TRBD1,CASTPDRDYGYTF,TGTGCCAGCACCCCGGACAGGGATTATGGCTACACCTTC
TRBV6-4,TRBJ2-1,few,TRBD2,CASSPRTGLAVNEQFF,TGTGCCAGCAGTCCCCGAACGGGACTAGCAGTCAATGAGCAGTTCTTC
TRBV9,TRBJ1-5,NA,NA,CASSAQGLWAQPQHF,TGTGCCAGCAGCGCACAGGGCCTGTGGGCCCAGCCCCAGCATTTT
TRBV24-1,TRBJ1-5,NA,NA,CATSDHQDQPQHF,TGTGCCACCAGTGATCATCAGGATCAGCCCCAGCATTTT
TRBV3-1/TRBV3-2,TRBJ2-2,NA,NA,CASKGDMNTGELFF,TGTGCCAGCAAGGGGGACATGAACACCGGGGAGCTGTTTTTT
TRBV3-1/TRBV3-2,TRBJ1-4,few,TRBD1,CASSPGQGREKLFF,TGTGCCAGCAGTCCGGGACAGGGCCGAGAAAAACTGTTTTTT
TRBV28,TRBJ2-5,NA,TRBD2,CASSFPTSGSSQETQYF,TGTGCCAGCAGTTTCCCCACAAGCGGGAGCAGCCAAGAGACCCAGTACTTC
TRBV5-1,TRBJ2-7,NA,TRBD2,CASSQLAESSYEQYF,TGCGCCAGCAGCCAACTAGCGGAAAGCTCCTACGAGCAGTACTTC
TRBV30,TRBJ2-2,NA,TRBD2,CAWGIGLAGNTGELFF,TGTGCCTGGGGAATAGGACTAGCGGGCAACACCGGGGAGCTGTTTTTT
TRBV27,TRBJ2-7,NA,TRBD2,CASSLGLAGVYEQYF,TGTGCCAGCAGTTTAGGTCTAGCGGGAGTATACGAGCAGTACTTC
TRBV20-1,TRBJ1-1,NA,NA,CSASPLERMTNTEAFF,TGCAGTGCTAGTCCCCTAGAAAGAATGACGAACACTGAAGCTTTCTTT
TRBV2,TRBJ1-1,NA,NA,CASSEQGNTEAFF,TGTGCCAGCAGTGAACAGGGGAACACTGAAGCTTTCTTT
TRBV10-3,TRBJ2-3,NA,TRBD2,CASLGAEREVWGTDTQYF,TGTGCCTCATTGGGAGCGGAGCGGGAGGTATGGGGGACAGATACGCAGTATTTT
TRBV13,TRBJ1-1,NA,TRBD1,CASSSNRGNTEAFF,TGTGCCAGCAGCTCAAACAGGGGAAACACTGAAGCTTTCTTT
TRBV30,TRBJ1-1,NA,NA,CAWKAGWTEAFF,TGTGCCTGGAAGGCAGGGTGGACTGAAGCTTTCTTT
TRBV6-5,TRBJ1-1,NA,TRBD1,CASSPGTGAAGRAFF,TGTGCCAGCAGTCCCGGGACAGGGGCCGCTGGGCGGGCTTTCTTT
TRBV20-1,TRBJ1-6,NA,TRBD1,CSASYGTAQYNSPLHF,TGCAGTGCTAGTTATGGGACAGCCCAATATAATTCACCCCTCCACTTT
TRBV7-8,TRBJ1-6,NA,NA,CASSLVFGGHNSPLHF,TGTGCCAGCAGCTTAGTTTTCGGGGGTCACAATTCACCCCTCCACTTT
TRBV5-6,TRBJ1-4,NA,NA,CASSLRQGLEKLFF,TGTGCCAGCAGCTTGCGTCAGGGCCTTGAAAAACTGTTTTTT
TRBV7-9,TRBJ2-1,NA,NA,CASSLGLAILYNEQFF,TGTGCCAGCAGCTTAGGCTTAGCGATCCTCTACAATGAGCAGTTCTTC
TRBV7-8,TRBJ2-3,NA,NA,CASSLGLAGTDTQYF,TGTGCCAGCAGCCTAGGGCTAGCCGGGACAGATACGCAGTATTTT
TRBV30,TRBJ1-1,NA,NA,CAWSVLGASAFF,TGTGCCTGGAGTGTACTGGGGGCATCCGCTTTCTTT
TRBV7-2,TRBJ1-1,NA,NA,CASSLAELVNTEAFF,TGTGCCAGCAGCTTAGCAGAGTTAGTTAACACTGAAGCTTTCTTT
TRBV7-3,TRBJ1-2,NA,NA,CASSTDPAGPGYTF,TGTGCCAGCAGCACGGATCCCGCAGGCCCCGGCTACACCTTC
TRBV18,TRBJ2-7,NA,TRBD2,CASSPNLAGLGEQYF,TGTGCCAGCTCACCAAACCTAGCGGGTTTGGGAGAGCAGTACTTC
TRBV5-1,TRBJ2-7,NA,TRBD2,CASSPMAGVSGEQYF,TGCGCCAGCAGCCCGATGGCGGGGGTTAGTGGCGAGCAGTACTTC
TRBV5-8,TRBJ1-6,NA,TRBD1,CASSTGTGGASSPLHF,TGTGCCAGCAGCACCGGGACAGGGGGCGCCAGTTCACCCCTCCACTTT
TRBV2,TRBJ2-7,NA,TRBD2,CASSGPLAGASYEQYF,TGTGCCAGCAGTGGACCACTAGCGGGAGCTTCCTACGAGCAGTACTTC
TRBV24-1,TRBJ2-3,NA,TRBD2,CATSGPASGSDTQYF,TGTGCCACCAGTGGGCCGGCTAGCGGCTCAGATACGCAGTATTTT
TRBV14,TRBJ1-5,NA,NA,CASSQSSLNQPQHF,TGTGCCAGCAGCCAGAGTTCACTCAATCAGCCCCAGCATTTT
TRBV15,TRBJ1-3,NA,NA,CATSSGEGGTGNTIYF,TGTGCCACCAGCAGCGGAGAGGGAGGGACTGGAAACACCATATATTTT
TRBV18,TRBJ2-7,NA,TRBD2,CASSRSSGLTYEQYF,TGTGCCAGCTCACGATCCTCGGGACTAACCTACGAGCAGTACTTC
TRBV12-2,TRBJ2-1,NA,NA,CASRPSQRDLYNEQFF,TGTGCAAGTCGCCCCAGTCAGCGGGATCTCTACAATGAGCAGTTCTTC
TRBV19,TRBJ1-6,NA,NA,CASRETGSPLHF,TGTGCCAGTAGGGAAACAGGTTCACCCCTCCACTTT
TRBV5-1,TRBJ1-5,NA,NA,CASSLEGGKNQPQHF,TGCGCCAGCAGCTTGGAGGGAGGGAAGAATCAGCCCCAGCATTTT